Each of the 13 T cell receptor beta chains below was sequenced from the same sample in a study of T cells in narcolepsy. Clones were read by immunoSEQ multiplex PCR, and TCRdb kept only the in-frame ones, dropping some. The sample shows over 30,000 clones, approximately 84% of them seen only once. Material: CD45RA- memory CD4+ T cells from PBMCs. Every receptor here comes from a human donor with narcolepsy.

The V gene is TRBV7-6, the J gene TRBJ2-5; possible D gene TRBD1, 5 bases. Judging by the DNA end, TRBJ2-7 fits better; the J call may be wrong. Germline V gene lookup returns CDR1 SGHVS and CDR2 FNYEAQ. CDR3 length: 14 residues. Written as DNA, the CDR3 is TGTGCCAGCAGCTTAGGGGCAGGGTCCTACGAGCAGTACTTC. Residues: CASSLGAGSYEQYF.

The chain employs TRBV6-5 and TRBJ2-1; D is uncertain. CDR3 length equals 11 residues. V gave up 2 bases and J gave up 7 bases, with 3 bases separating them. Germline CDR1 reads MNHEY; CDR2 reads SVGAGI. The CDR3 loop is CASSYRNEQFF. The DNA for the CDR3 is TGTGCCAGCAGTTACCGGAATGAGCAGTTCTTC.

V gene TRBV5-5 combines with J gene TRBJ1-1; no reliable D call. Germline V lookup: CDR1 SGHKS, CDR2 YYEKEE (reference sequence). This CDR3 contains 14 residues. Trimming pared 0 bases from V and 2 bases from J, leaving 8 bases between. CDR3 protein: CASSLDRPNTEAFF. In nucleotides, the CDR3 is TGTGCCAGCAGCTTGGACAGACCTAACACTGAAGCTTTCTTT.

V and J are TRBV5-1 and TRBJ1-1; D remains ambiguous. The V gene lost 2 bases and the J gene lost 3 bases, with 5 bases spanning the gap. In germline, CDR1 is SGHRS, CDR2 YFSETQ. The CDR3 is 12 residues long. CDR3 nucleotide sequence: TGCGCCAGCAGCTTCGGGGACACTGAAGCTTTCTTT. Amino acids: CASSFGDTEAFF. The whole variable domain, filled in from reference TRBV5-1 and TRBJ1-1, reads KAGVTQTPRYLIKTRGQQVTLSCSPISGHRSVSWYQQTPGQGLQFLFEYFSETQRNKGNFPGRFSGRQFSNSRSEMNVSTLELGDSALYLCASSFGDTEAFFGQGTRLTVV.

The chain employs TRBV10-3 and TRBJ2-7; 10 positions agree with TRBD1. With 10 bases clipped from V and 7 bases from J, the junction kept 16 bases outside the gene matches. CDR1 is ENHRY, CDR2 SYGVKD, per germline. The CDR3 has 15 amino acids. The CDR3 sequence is CATQGTGVSMGEQYF. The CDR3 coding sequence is TGTGCCACGCAGGGGACAGGGGTCTCGATGGGGGAGCAGTACTTC.

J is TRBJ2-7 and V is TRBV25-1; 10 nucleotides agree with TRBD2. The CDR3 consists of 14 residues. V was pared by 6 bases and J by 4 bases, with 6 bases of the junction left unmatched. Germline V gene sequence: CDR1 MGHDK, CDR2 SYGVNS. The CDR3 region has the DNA TGTGCCAGCAGGGCAAGCGGGGGGGCGTACGAGCAGTACTTC. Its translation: CASRASGGAYEQYF.

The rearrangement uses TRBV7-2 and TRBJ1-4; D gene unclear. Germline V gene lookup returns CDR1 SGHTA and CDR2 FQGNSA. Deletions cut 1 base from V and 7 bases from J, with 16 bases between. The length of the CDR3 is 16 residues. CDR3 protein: CASSLVGPGGFEKLFF. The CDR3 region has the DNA TGTGCCAGCAGCTTAGTAGGTCCAGGTGGTTTTGAAAAACTGTTTTTT.

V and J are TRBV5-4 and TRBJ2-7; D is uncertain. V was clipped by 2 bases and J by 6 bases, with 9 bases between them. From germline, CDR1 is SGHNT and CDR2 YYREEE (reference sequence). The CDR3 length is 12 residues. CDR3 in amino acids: CASSFPAREQYF. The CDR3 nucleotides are TGTGCCAGCAGCTTCCCGGCCCGCGAGCAGTACTTC.

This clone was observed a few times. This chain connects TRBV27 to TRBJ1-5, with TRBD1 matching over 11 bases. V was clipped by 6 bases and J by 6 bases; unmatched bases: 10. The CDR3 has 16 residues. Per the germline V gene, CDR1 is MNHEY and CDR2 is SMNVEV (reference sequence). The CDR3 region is CASRDLGQGASQPQHF. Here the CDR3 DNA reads TGTGCCAGCAGGGACCTCGGACAGGGGGCCAGTCAGCCCCAGCATTTT.

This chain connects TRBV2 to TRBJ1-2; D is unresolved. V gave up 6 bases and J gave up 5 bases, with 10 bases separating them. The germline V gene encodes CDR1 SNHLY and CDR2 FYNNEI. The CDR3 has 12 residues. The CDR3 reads CASRWGGYGYTF. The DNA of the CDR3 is TGTGCCAGCAGGTGGGGAGGATATGGCTACACCTTC.

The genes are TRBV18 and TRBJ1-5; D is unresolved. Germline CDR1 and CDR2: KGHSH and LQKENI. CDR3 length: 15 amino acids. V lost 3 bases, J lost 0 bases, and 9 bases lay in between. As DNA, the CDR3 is TGTGCCAGCTCACCCCTGGTTAATAGCAATCAGCCCCAGCATTTT. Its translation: CASSPLVNSNQPQHF.

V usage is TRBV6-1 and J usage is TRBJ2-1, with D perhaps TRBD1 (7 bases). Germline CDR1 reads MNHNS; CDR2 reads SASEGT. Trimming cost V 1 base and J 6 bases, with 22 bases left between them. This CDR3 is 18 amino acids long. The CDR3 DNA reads TGTGCCAGCAGTGAAGTTGGGCAGGGGGGAACCTGGGGCAATGAGCAGTTCTTC. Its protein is CASSEVGQGGTWGNEQFF.

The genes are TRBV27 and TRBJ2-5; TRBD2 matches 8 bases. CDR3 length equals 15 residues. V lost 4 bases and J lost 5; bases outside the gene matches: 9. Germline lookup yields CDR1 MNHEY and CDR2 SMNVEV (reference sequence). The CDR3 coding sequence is TGTGCCAGCAGTTACGGGGGGGCCCTTCATGAGACCCAGTACTTC. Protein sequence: CASSYGGALHETQYF.